This T cell receptor (beta chain) is from a study of T cell responses to AZD1222 COVID-19 vaccine (dated by TCRdb to about 2021). For the wider study: A total of approximately 240 trial participants underwent TCR sequencing, of whom 207 had received two doses of AZD1222 and about 25 had received two doses of the MenACWY control vaccine. Trial participants were enrolled by age into 18-55, 56-69 and 70-plus year subgroups, with approximately 150, 28 and 58 TCR-sequenced participants respectively. Study-wide conclusions, independent of this receptor: Epitopes outside the regions mutated in the B.1.351 and B.1.1.7 variants were reportedly recognized by nearly half of the unique spike-specific TCRs. In the small 56-69-year group, the increase in depth fell short of significance, most likely because of low power. Conclusions about previously exposed vaccinees are limited, since just 6 or 7 AZD1222 recipients were seropositive for SARS-CoV-2 at baseline. Participants were mostly white British and included more females than males, and it was suggested by the authors that clonal diversity may have been underestimated. A significant rise in spike-specific TCR breadth and depth was observed after two AZD1222 doses relative to day 0 and relative to MenACWY recipients. Because no day 14 peak-response samples were available, the repertoires could be characterized only after the peak T cell response. The vaccine-associated CD4 TCRs covered the entire spike protein, and the dominant responses fell in regions 160-218 and 743-854.

Germline trimming: 10 bases from V, 0 bases from J; junction bases outside gene matches: 3. From a lookup of the germline V gene, CDR1 and CDR2 are KGHDR and SFDVKD. From the cysteine up to the phenylalanine, the CDR3 has a length of 14 residues. Just the 42-base CDR3 DNA is kept, in frame starting at base 1. Concerning this clone: Its antigen is unknown. Base quality data are lacking; no much larger clone is found one base away.

The CDR3 regions of human TCRbeta chains were subjected to immunosequencing. Turning to the authors' computational methods: Repertoire TCRs were checked for matches against a reference library of SARS-CoV-2-specific TCRs that had been generated using the MIRA antigen-specificity platform. Breadth was defined as the fraction of unique TCRs that were SARS-CoV-2-associated. Depth was defined as the fraction of total T cells that were SARS-CoV-2-associated. Using the MIRA data, each spike-specific TCR was assigned both to the spike region to which the TCR was reactive and to a CD4 or CD8 class. Log10-transformed breadth and depth values were compared by one-way ANOVA with Sidak's multiple comparisons tests. TCRdb holds this immuneACCESS table with in-frame rearrangements only. Some clones are missing; in checked studies, unresolved V genes explain under half, and the rest has no known cause. Clonal size and the V and J genes are those of that table, whereas D and trimming came from the DNA. For this sample there are 150,000 to 200,000 clones; approximately 93% appear just once. The ten largest clones take up roughly 0.99% of the sample.

Taken with the paper, the label for time point translates to: about 28 days (+/-7) after the second vaccine dose. AZD1222 recipients given second doses at about 4 weeks or at about 12 weeks were pooled, since spike-specific TCR depth and breadth were not found to differ between the two schedules. Samples from vaccinated people were obtained from the UK trials COV001 and COV002, which included a single-blind randomized controlled phase 2/3 trial of AZD1222 (ChAdOx1 nCoV-19) in healthy adults. Trial participant PBMC samples were collected at day 0 and day 28 after the second dose for TCRbeta chain sequencing.

This specimen was peripheral blood, taken 28 days after the second AZD1222 dose. The V gene is TRBV24-1 and the J gene is TRBJ1-5, with TRBD1 identical over 9 junction bases. The origin of this receptor is an adult who received the AZD1222 COVID-19 vaccine. The base sequence is TGTGCCACGGGACAGGGAGATAGCAATCAGCCCCAGCATTTT. Its amino acids are CATGQGDSNQPQHF.